This TCR beta chain was identified during a study of neurological immune-mediated disorders. Study results and caveats: Private repertoires in all groups were suggested, as expanded clones shared no CDR3 amino acid sequences across subjects.

V lost 1 base and J 5 bases, leaving 8 bases between the germline ends. The CDR3 is made up of 13 amino acids. Germline CDR1 and CDR2: SEHNR and FQNEAQ (reference sequence). This clonotype came up many times. Its specificity is unknown. As for the cDNA, it was generated by 5'RACE with 10-nucleotide random UMIs. TCRdb fed the 5' RACE reads into MiXCR, producing one record per CDR3 protein. Of 55,000 to 65,000 distinct CDR3 sequences listed, roughly 13% are singletons. The receptor was isolated from a woman aged 55 to 70 with HTLV-1-associated myelopathy (HAM/TSP). The chain joins TRBV7-9 to TRBJ1-1; no firm D call. Sequences were obtained from PBMCs. The CDR3 nucleotides are TGTGCCAGCAGCTTAGTCGGGAGGACTGAAGCTTTCTTT. Protein product: CASSLVGRTEAFF.